This T cell receptor beta chain derives from a study of early T cells in non-severe SARS-CoV-2 infection. Using its own MiXCR run on the 5' RACE reads, TCRdb lists one record per CDR3 protein. The table shows about 70,000 distinct CDR3 sequences, with 11% occurring only once. The CDR3 extends over 14 amino acids. CDR1 SEHNR and CDR2 FQNEAQ come from the germline V gene (reference sequence). V shed 6 bases and J shed 3 bases, with 14 bases lying between them. The sequenced sample consisted of whole blood. The V call is TRBV7-9, the J call TRBJ1-1; D might be TRBD1 (5 bases). This TCR was recovered from an adult who was a healthcare worker with PCR-confirmed SARS-CoV-2 infection or an uninfected control (not recorded which). The CDR3 reads CASSGPRADTEAFF. The CDR3 nucleotides read TGTGCCAGCAGTGGTCCCAGGGCAGACACTGAAGCTTTCTTT.